One sample yielded the 28 T cell receptor beta chains listed below, sequenced in a study of blood T cells in healthy people across ages. Next came a second PCR, run for about 7 to 12 cycles, which used a sample-barcoded 5' primer along with a J-beta primer mix. TCRdb reprocessed the 5' RACE reads with MiXCR, giving one entry per CDR3 protein. The table shows about 970,000 distinct CDR3 sequences, with roughly half occurring only once. Sequenced input: blood. These receptors were collected from a woman aged 60-70 years in good health.

The chain employs TRBV7-2 and TRBJ2-5; D unresolved. Trimming took 4 bases from V and 4 from J, leaving 10 bases between them. The CDR3 spans 13 residues. Germline lookup yields CDR1 SGHTA and CDR2 FQGNSA. The CDR3 is CASSSPTLETQYF. CDR3 nucleotides: TGTGCCAGCAGCTCACCCACCCTAGAGACCCAGTACTTC.

The rearrangement joins TRBV18 to TRBJ2-1, with 12 nucleotides matching TRBD1. Germline V CDR1 and CDR2: KGHSH, LQKENI. V was clipped by 3 bases and J by 8 bases; unmatched bases: 23. CDR3 length: 21 amino acids. As DNA, the CDR3 is TGTGCCAGCTCACCTGACACTAAAAAAGCTCCCGGGACAGGGGGCCTCGATGAGCAGTTCTTC. Its translation is CASSPDTKKAPGTGGLDEQFF.

The DNA for the CDR3 is TGCGCCAGCAGCCAAGGGAAAGGAGGCTACAATGAGCAGTTCTTC. Its translation: CASSQGKGGYNEQFF. The chain recombines TRBV4-3 with TRBJ2-1; TRBD2 is a possible D gene (5 bases). This CDR3 comprises 15 residues. Per germline, CDR1 LGHNA and CDR2 YSLEER. V dropped 1 base and J dropped 3 bases, with 10 bases sitting between them.

The CDR3 loop reads CASHLRQVTEQYF. CDR3 nucleotides: TGTGCCAGCCACCTTCGTCAGGTGACCGAGCAGTACTTC. This chain joins TRBV5-6 and TRBJ2-5; D call uncertain. TRBJ2-7 matches the DNA end more closely, so the J call is doubtful. The CDR3 spans 13 residues. The germline V gene encodes CDR1 SGHDT and CDR2 YYEEEE.

This clonotype was seen a handful of times. V and J are TRBV4-2 and TRBJ2-4; 8 bases map to TRBD2. The J call may be in error: the DNA end matches TRBJ2-7 better. CDR3 length: 15 residues. Germline assignment: CDR1 LGHNA and CDR2 YNFKEQ. The CDR3 region is CASSQNSGSTYEQYF. The CDR3 bases are TGTGCCAGCAGCCAAAACAGCGGGAGCACCTACGAGCAGTACTTC.

This clonotype was seen more than once but under ten times. This chain joins TRBV28 and TRBJ2-7, with no clear D. Germline V gene data show CDR1 as MDHEN and CDR2 as SYDVKM. Trimming removed 2 bases from V and 0 bases from J, with 14 bases in between. This CDR3 has 16 residues. CDR3 in DNA: TGTGCCAGCAGTTTAGAACTCGGTAGGAGCTCCTACGAGCAGTACTTC. Translation: CASSLELGRSSYEQYF.

The chain combines TRBV6-5 with TRBJ2-6, with no clear D. Germline CDR1 MNHEY, CDR2 SVGAGI. V lost 7 bases and J 3 bases, leaving 10 bases between the germline ends. The CDR3 runs to 14 residues. The CDR3 sequence: CASKPDYGANVLTF. In nucleotides, the CDR3 is TGTGCCAGCAAACCGGATTATGGGGCCAACGTCCTGACTTTC.

Many counts were recorded for this clonotype. The chain carries TRBV20-1 and TRBJ2-5, with D possibly matching TRBD2 (6 bases). The CDR3 is 14 amino acids. V shed 6 bases and J shed 2 bases, with 16 bases lying between them. Germline V lookup: CDR1 DFQATT, CDR2 SNEGSKA (reference sequence). CDR3 loop: CSALGDSGQETQYF. For the CDR3, the DNA is TGCAGTGCCCTTGGGGATAGCGGTCAAGAGACCCAGTACTTC.

The chain joins TRBV3-1 to TRBJ1-4; no firm D call. With 4 bases removed from V and 8 bases from J, the gap between germline ends came to 11 bases. Per the germline V gene, CDR1 is LGHDT and CDR2 is YNNKEL (reference sequence). This CDR3 comprises 13 residues. The chain's CDR3 is CASSRPTLEKLFF. The CDR3 DNA reads TGTGCCAGCAGCCGGCCCACCCTGGAAAAACTGTTTTTT.

V and J are TRBV2 and TRBJ2-7; D not resolved. This CDR3 is 12 amino acids long. CDR1 is SNHLY and CDR2 is FYNNEI in the germline V gene. V lost 3 bases and J lost 3, with 6 bases in between. The CDR3 sequence is CASSEVDYEQYF. In DNA, the CDR3 is TGTGCCAGCAGTGAGGTTGACTACGAGCAGTACTTC.

This chain connects TRBV5-1 to TRBJ2-1, with 13 bases that match TRBD2. Germline loops: CDR1 SGHRS, CDR2 YFSETQ. The V segment lost 0 bases and the J segment 5 bases; nucleotides outside the gene matches: 5. The CDR3 runs 17 residues. The CDR3 DNA reads TGCGCCAGCAGCTTGGGGCCGGGACTAGCGGGGCACAATGAGCAGTTCTTC. Translated, it gives CASSLGPGLAGHNEQFF.

This clonotype was seen a few times. V is TRBV7-9 and J is TRBJ2-7; D unresolved. From germline, CDR1 is SEHNR and CDR2 FQNEAQ (reference sequence). CDR3 size: 14 residues. V was pared by 3 bases and J by 2 bases, with 11 bases between. CDR3 DNA: TGTGCCAGCAGCTTCACGGATCCTCCCTACGAGCAGTACTTC. This sequence encodes CASSFTDPPYEQYF. Variable domain in full (rest from reference TRBV7-9 and TRBJ2-7): DTGVSQNPRHKITKRGQNVTFRCDPISEHNRLYWYRQTLGQGPEFLTYFQNEAQLEKSRLLSDRFSAERPKGSFSTLEIQRTEQGDSAMYLCASSFTDPPYEQYFGPGTRLTVT.

This clonotype came up many times. CDR3 in DNA: TGTGCCAGCAGCCCCAGACAGACGCTACAGTACTTC. Encoded protein: CASSPRQTLQYF. The chain recombines TRBV11-1 with TRBJ2-7, with D perhaps matching TRBD1 (5 bases). This CDR3 spans 12 amino acids. The germline V and J ends were trimmed by 5 bases and 10 bases, with 15 bases remaining between them. The germline V gene encodes CDR1 SGHAT and CDR2 FQDESV (reference sequence).

This clonotype turned up a few times. The rearrangement joins TRBV15 to TRBJ1-2, with 7 bases that match TRBD1. The V gene's germline CDR1 is LNHNV and CDR2 YYDKDF (reference sequence). V lost 4 bases, J lost 3 bases, and 8 bases stayed unmatched. There are 15 residues in the CDR3. DNA of the CDR3: TGTGCCACCAGCAAGGGGACAGAACACCACTATGGCTACACCTTC. Protein product: CATSKGTEHHYGYTF.

This clonotype came up many times. The V call is TRBV9, the J call TRBJ2-7, with 10 bases that match TRBD1. Germline assignment: CDR1 SGDLS and CDR2 YYNGEE. The ends lost 2 bases at V and 4 bases at J; junction bases unmatched: 18. The CDR3 is 19 residues long. This CDR3 is CASSVPDRGERFAPYEQYF. Written as DNA, the CDR3 is TGTGCCAGCAGCGTTCCGGACAGGGGGGAAAGATTTGCCCCTTACGAGCAGTACTTC.

This clonotype was seen only a few times. The chain recombines TRBV5-1 with TRBJ2-5; 12 positions agree with TRBD2. The DNA end is more similar to TRBJ2-7, so the J call may be wrong. The CDR3 spans 15 residues. Germline values: CDR1 SGHRS, CDR2 YFSETQ. Written as DNA, the CDR3 is TGCGCCAGCAGCTGGAACCTAGCGGGAGGGAACGAGCAGTACTTC. The encoded protein is CASSWNLAGGNEQYF.

The chain carries TRBV12-3 or TRBV12-4 and TRBJ2-5, with no clear D. The CDR3 runs 15 residues. With 5 bases removed from V and 1 base from J, the gap between germline ends came to 14 bases. CDR3 region: CASSPIGLAQETQYF. CDR3 nucleotide sequence: TGTGCCAGCAGTCCAATAGGGCTGGCCCAAGAGACCCAGTACTTC.

The V call is TRBV14, the J call TRBJ1-2, with no clear D. Trimming cost V 1 base and J 2 bases, with 14 bases left between them. The CDR3 has 16 residues. Germline values: CDR1 SGHDN, CDR2 FVKESK. The CDR3 is CASSQVILRGNYGYTF. The CDR3 DNA reads as TGTGCCAGCAGCCAAGTAATCCTCAGAGGGAACTATGGCTACACCTTC. Full variable domain (missing parts from reference TRBV14 and TRBJ1-2): EAGVTQFPSHSVIEKGQTVTLRCDPISGHDNLYWYRRVMGKEIKFLLHFVKESKQDESGMPNNRFLAERTGGTYSTLKVQPAELEDSGVYFCASSQVILRGNYGYTFGSGTRLTVV.

V is TRBV5-6 and J is TRBJ2-4, with 7 positions matching TRBD1. The J call could be wrong; TRBJ2-7 is a better fit for the DNA end. In germline, CDR1 is SGHDT, CDR2 YYEEEE. The CDR3 has 16 amino acids. CDR3 region: CASSYDHRDSSYEQYF. The CDR3 DNA follows: TGTGCCAGCAGCTACGATCACCGGGACAGCTCCTACGAGCAGTACTTC.

The DNA of the CDR3 is TGTGCCAGCACCTGGGGCCACCAAGAGGGAAAACTGTTTTTT. The encoded protein is CASTWGHQEGKLFF. The V and J genes are TRBV27 and TRBJ1-4, with D possibly TRBD1 on 5 matching bases. The CDR3 loop spans 14 amino acids. From germline, CDR1 is MNHEY and CDR2 SMNVEV (reference sequence). Trimming took off 7 bases at V and 10 bases at J, with 19 bases between the two ends.

This rearrangement joins TRBV20-1 to TRBJ1-5; TRBD1 might be the D (5 bases). V dropped 3 bases and J dropped 2 bases, with 11 bases sitting between them. The CDR3 runs 14 residues. Germline-derived CDR1 and CDR2 are DFQATT and SNEGSKA (reference sequence). Written as DNA, the CDR3 is TGCAGTGCTAGCTCAGGGTTGGGCAATCAGCCCCAGCATTTT. The encoded protein is CSASSGLGNQPQHF.

This clonotype occurred a few times. This chain uses TRBV25-1 with TRBJ2-6, with D perhaps being TRBD1 or TRBD2 (5 bases each). V lost 3 bases, J lost 2 bases, and 14 bases lay in between. The CDR3 covers 17 residues. Germline values: CDR1 MGHDK, CDR2 SYGVNS. The CDR3 sequence is CASSDRNPGPGANVLTF. The CDR3 DNA follows: TGTGCCAGCAGTGATCGTAACCCGGGGCCTGGGGCCAACGTCCTGACTTTC.

V and J are TRBV7-2 and TRBJ1-4, with D uncertain. CDR3 size: 15 residues. Germline CDR1 and CDR2: SGHTA and FQGNSA. Deletions cut 1 base from V and 9 bases from J, with 15 bases between. The CDR3 region is CASSLGWVGGKKLFF. For the CDR3, the DNA is TGTGCCAGCAGCTTAGGTTGGGTTGGCGGAAAAAAACTGTTTTTT.

The table lists this clonotype with a few counts. The J gene is TRBJ2-5, the V gene TRBV7-3, with 7 bases fitting TRBD1. The CDR3 consists of 17 residues. CDR1 is SGHTA, CDR2 FQGTGA, per germline. V lost 0 bases to trimming and J lost 2 bases; unmatched junction nucleotides: 9. For the CDR3, the DNA is TGTGCCAGCAGCTTAACAGGGGGCGCGGGTGGACAAGAGACCCAGTACTTC. Amino acid sequence: CASSLTGGAGGQETQYF.

About this clonotype itself: One end of the junction varies from germline; a read error may be responsible. This chain links TRBV5-1 with TRBJ2-1; 8 positions match TRBD2. Germline values: CDR1 SGHRS, CDR2 YFSETQ. The CDR3 is made up of 16 amino acids. This CDR3 reads CASSLDGAGVYNEQVF. The CDR3 DNA follows: TGCGCCAGCAGCTTGGACGGAGCGGGAGTGTACAATGAGCAGGTCTTC. Combining the CDR3 with reference TRBV5-1 and TRBJ2-1 gives the whole variable domain KAGVTQTPRYLIKTRGQQVTLSCSPISGHRSVSWYQQTPGQGLQFLFEYFSETQRNKGNFPGRFSGRQFSNSRSEMNVSTLELGDSALYLCASSLDGAGVYNEQVFGPGTRLTVL.

This chain uses TRBV7-8 with TRBJ2-7; TRBD2 agrees at 10 bases. Germline V CDR1 and CDR2: SGHVS, FQNEAQ. Germline trimming cut 8 bases from V and 4 bases from J; bases unmatched to any gene: 8. This CDR3 has 14 amino acids. DNA of the CDR3: TGTGCCAGCGGAGAGCGGGAGGGCTCGTACGAGCAGTACTTC. This gives the protein CASGEREGSYEQYF.

The chain couples TRBV7-3 to TRBJ2-6; D may match TRBD1 or TRBD2 (6 bases each). Trimming left V 2 bases short and J 4 bases short, with 12 bases between. This CDR3 is built from 16 residues. Germline V gene data show CDR1 as SGHTA and CDR2 as FQGTGA. The CDR3 bases are TGTGCCAGCAGCTTACAGGGGAGGACAGGGGCCAACGTCCTGACTTTC. Its protein is CASSLQGRTGANVLTF.

This clonotype appeared once. The chain is built from TRBV9 and TRBJ1-2; TRBD1 is a possible D gene (5 bases). The CDR3 spans 15 residues. Trimming pared 3 bases from V and 8 bases from J, leaving 20 bases between. CDR1 is SGDLS, CDR2 YYNGEE, per germline. The CDR3 protein is CASSGRELWGGGYTF. Written as DNA, the CDR3 is TGTGCCAGCAGCGGAAGAGAATTGTGGGGCGGGGGCTACACCTTC.